This T cell receptor beta chain was recorded in a study of post-analysis software for immune sequencing data. The overall study: Clinical courses comprised relapsing-remitting, secondary progressive and progressive-relapsing multiple sclerosis.

Prepared TCR beta cDNA libraries contained unique molecular identifiers. TCRdb passed the PCR reads through MiXCR, listing each CDR3 protein once. The sample carries hundreds of thousands of distinct CDR3 sequences, more than 50% recorded once. The length of the CDR3 is 14 residues. Germline V CDR1 and CDR2: DFQATT, SNEGSKA (reference sequence). The V end lost 2 bases, the J end lost 0 bases, and 10 bases lay between the germline ends. As to this clonotype: Its antigen is unidentified.

Findings and caveats of the study: Roughly five TRBV segments were significantly more frequent in patients than in controls. TRBV5-6, TRBV5-1 and TRBV20-1 were among these segments. There was significantly lower normalized Chao1 diversity in multiple sclerosis patients than in controls.

The chain combines TRBV20-1 with TRBJ1-2, with a weak D call TRBD1 (5 bases). The specimen sequenced was blood. The sequence derives from a girl aged 2 to 10 with multiple sclerosis. The CDR3: CSARPQGSNYGYTF. CDR3 in DNA: TGCAGTGCTAGACCGCAGGGATCTAACTATGGCTACACCTTC.